A selection of T cell receptor beta chains follows, all from one sample in a study of cytomegalovirus exposure and HLA in healthy donors. Libraries were prepared by immunoSEQ multiplex PCR; TCRdb keeps only in-frame clonotypes and omits some of them. Of 180,000 or so clones in the sample, about 83% were seen once. The sequencing input was PBMCs. These receptors originate from a female donor in good health and CMV-seronegative. Both conserved end residues are part of each CDR3. A D gene is named only where the DNA matches it firmly. Size is stated for part of the rows, as once, few or many counts, or as a class when the clone is expanded.

- 15 - TRBJ2-4 TRBV4-2 TGTGCCAGCAGCCAAGACTGGGACCGGGAGAACATTCAGTACTTC CASSQDWDRENIQYF
- 18 TRBD2 TRBJ2-2 TRBV7-2 TGTGCCAGCAGCTCCCACCGTCATGGGGGAGGGAGAACCGGGGAGCTGTTTTTT CASSSHRHGGGRTGELFF
- 17 TRBD2 TRBJ2-7 TRBV2 TGTGCCAGCAGTAGCGTTCGGACTAGCGGGGGCTCCTACGAGCAGTACTTC CASSSVRTSGGSYEQYF
- 15 TRBD2 TRBJ2-1 TRBV7-9 TGTGCCAGCAGCTTAGCGGGAGCGGGGGACAATGAGCAGTTCTTC CASSLAGAGDNEQFF
- 15 - TRBJ1-3 TRBV9 TGTGCCAGCAGCGCAACGGGACTCAGAGGAAACACCATATATTTT CASSATGLRGNTIYF
- 16 TRBD2 TRBJ2-7 TRBV2 TGTGCCAGCAGTGAAGGTCGGACTAGCGGGGCCTACGAGCAGTACTTC CASSEGRTSGAYEQYF
- 13 TRBD1 TRBJ1-2 TRBV28 TGTGCCGGCCGCCGGACAGGGGCTTATGGCTACACCTTC CAGRRTGAYGYTF
- 13 - TRBJ1-5 TRBV9 TGTGCCAGCAGCGTAGATTGGCAGCAGCCCCAGCATTTT CASSVDWQQPQHF
- 14 TRBD1 TRBJ2-2 TRBV7-3 TGTGCCAGCAGCTTAGACAGGGGAACCGGGGAGCTGTTTTTT CASSLDRGTGELFF
- 14 TRBD1 TRBJ1-2 TRBV6-6 TGTGCCAGCAGCAGGGGGCGCGGTCCTTGGGGCTACACCTTC CASSRGRGPWGYTF
- 16 TRBD2 TRBJ2-5 TRBV4-2 TGTGCCAGCAGCCAAGGAGGAGCGGGAGGGCTTGAGACCCAGTACTTC CASSQGGAGGLETQYF
once 12 TRBD2 TRBJ2-1 TRBV11-3 TGTGCCAGCAGCTCAGCGGGGAATGAGCAGTTCTTC CASSSAGNEQFF
- 15 TRBD2 TRBJ2-1 TRBV29-1 TGCAGCGTTGAAGTAAGTCTAGCGGTGTACAATGAGCAGTTCTTC CSVEVSLAVYNEQFF
- 16 TRBD1 TRBJ1-1 TRBV7-9 TGTGCCAGCAGCGACGGGCCAGGGGGACAGAACACTGAAGCTTTCTTT CASSDGPGGQNTEAFF
once 15 TRBD1 TRBJ2-5 TRBV11-2 TGTGCCAGCAGCTTAGAGAGACAGGGGGCCGAGACCCAGTACTTC CASSLERQGAETQYF
once 15 - TRBJ1-2 TRBV2 TGTGCCAGCAGTGCCAGAACGGGAGCTAACTATGGCTACACCTTC CASSARTGANYGYTF
- 14 TRBD1 TRBJ2-7 TRBV4-3 TGCGCCAGCAGCCAGGGACAGGGGAGCTACGAGCAGTACTTC CASSQGQGSYEQYF
- 15 - TRBJ2-1 TRBV7-8 TGTGCCAGCAGTTTAGATCTAGGCTCTTACAATGAGCAGTTCTTC CASSLDLGSYNEQFF
once 13 - TRBJ2-1 TRBV7-2 TGTGCCAGCAGCTTGAGCTCCTACAATGAGCAGTTCTTC CASSLSSYNEQFF
- 17 TRBD1 TRBJ2-5 TRBV19 TGTGCCAGTAGTGTGGGGACAGGGGAGTTAGGCCAAGAGACCCAGTACTTC CASSVGTGELGQETQYF